The rows below give T cell receptor beta chains drawn from one sample of a study of blood T cell repertoires in COVID-19. TCRdb's table, derived via immunoSEQ multiplex PCR, lists solely in-frame clones and lacks some. The sample has about 190,000 clones, 60% to 80% seen once. The sequencing sample was made of peripheral blood. Every receptor here comes from a man between 60 and 70 years old with active or convalescent COVID-19. CDR3s include the opening cysteine and the closing phenylalanine or tryptophan. Each record gives: D gene, clone size, J gene, V gene, CDR3 DNA, CDR3 protein. D genes are given only for firm matches. Clone size is not always given. Where it is, it says once, few, many or a class for expanded clones.

>NA|NA|TRBJ2-7|TRBV11-3
TGTGCCAGCAGCCAGGGGCCCTCCTACGAGCAGTACTTC
CASSQGPSYEQYF
>NA|NA|TRBJ2-2|TRBV4-2
TGTGCCAGCAGCCCCCTCGGCAGGGGCGCCGGGGAGCTGTTTTTT
CASSPLGRGAGELFF
>NA|NA|TRBJ1-1|TRBV4-2
TGTGCCAGCAGCCTTCCCCGGAACACTGAAGCTTTCTTT
CASSLPRNTEAFF
>NA|many|TRBJ2-7|TRBV28
TGTGCCAGCAGTTTGGGGGGGGCAACCTACGAGCAGTACTTC
CASSLGGATYEQYF
>NA|NA|TRBJ2-3|TRBV28
TGTGCCAGCAGCTACAGGGTTGGCACAGATACGCAGTATTTT
CASSYRVGTDTQYF
>TRBD1|few|TRBJ1-2|TRBV28
TGTGCCAGCAGATCCGGGACAGGGAGATATGGCTACACCTTC
CASRSGTGRYGYTF
>NA|NA|TRBJ1-3|TRBV6-5
TGTGCCAGCAGGACCACAGGCACCACCATATATTTT
CASRTTGTTIYF
>TRBD2|NA|TRBJ2-2|TRBV5-6
TGTGCCAGCAGCCGGGGACTAGCGGGAGGGGCCGGGGAGCTGTTTTTT
CASSRGLAGGAGELFF
>NA|NA|TRBJ1-2|TRBV7-8
TGTGCCAGCAGCAGTCGGGAGACGGATTTCCGAGGCTACACCTTC
CASSSRETDFRGYTF
>TRBD1|NA|TRBJ2-5|TRBV27
TGTGCCAGCAGTCCCGGGACAGGGGGCCGCGAGACCCAGTACTTC
CASSPGTGGRETQYF
>TRBD2|NA|TRBJ2-7|TRBV4-2
TGTGCCAGCAGCCTCTCCGGGAGGGGAAGCCTAGCGGGACGACTCAACTACGAGCAGTACTTC
CASSLSGRGSLAGRLNYEQYF
>TRBD2|NA|TRBJ2-3|TRBV15
TGTGCCACCAGCAGGGGGACTAGTACAGATACGCAGTATTTT
CATSRGTSTDTQYF
>NA|few|TRBJ1-5|TRBV28
TGTGCCAGCAGTAAACTTATCAAGCCCCAGCATTTT
CASSKLIKPQHF
>TRBD1|NA|TRBJ1-6|TRBV19
TGTGCCAGTAGGGGGACAGCCTATAATTCACCCCTCCACTTT
CASRGTAYNSPLHF
>NA|NA|TRBJ2-5|TRBV2
TGTGCCAGCAGCCTCCGGGAGACCCAGTACTTC
CASSLRETQYF
>NA|NA|TRBJ1-6|TRBV11-2
TGTGCCAGCAGCTTAGATCTAATGATTTCACCCCTCCACTTT
CASSLDLMISPLHF
>TRBD1|NA|TRBJ1-5|TRBV4-2
TGTGCCAGCAGCCAGCCGGGACAGAATCGTCAACCCCAGCATTTT
CASSQPGQNRQPQHF
>NA|few|TRBJ2-7|TRBV5-4
TGTGCCAGCAGCTTGGGGAGGGTAAAGGACGAGCAGTACTTC
CASSLGRVKDEQYF
>NA|NA|TRBJ1-6|TRBV5-1
TGCGCCAGCAGCCAGGGAATAGATAATTCACCCCTCCACTTT
CASSQGIDNSPLHF
>TRBD2|many|TRBJ2-7|TRBV6-2/TRBV6-3
TGTGCCAGCAGTCCGCTAGCGGGAGGGTGGTACGAGCAGTACTTC
CASSPLAGGWYEQYF
>NA|NA|TRBJ1-2|TRBV6-6
TGTGCCAGCAGTTACGATCCCTTGACAGGTGACATAGGCTACACCTTC
CASSYDPLTGDIGYTF
>NA|NA|TRBJ2-7|TRBV7-2
TGTGCCAGCAGCCAAGAGTCAGGGGCCCCCTACGAGCAGTACTTC
CASSQESGAPYEQYF